This T cell receptor (beta chain) stems from a study of T-cell reconstitution after alpha-beta-depleted transplantation in children. The sample holds a few counts of this clonotype. CDR1 and CDR2 (germline): SGDLS, YYNGEE. The CDR3 sequence is 15 residues long. V lost 3 bases, J lost 6 bases, and 15 bases lay in between. The TCRbeta library incorporated unique molecular identifiers. TCRdb independently ran MiXCR on the PCR reads; one entry per CDR3 protein. The table has about half a million distinct CDR3 sequences, under 15% seen once. The material was PBMCs from the stem cell graft donor, obtained from the stem cell graft. This rearrangement joins TRBV9 to TRBJ2-2; D possibly uses TRBD1 or TRBD2 (5 bases each). The receptor's source is a human donor who donated a stem cell graft to a child with combined immunodeficiency. The CDR3 region has the DNA TGTGCCAGCAGCGGATGGGGGAGTAAGGCCGGGGAGCTGTTTTTT. This translates into CASSGWGSKAGELFF.